The clone carrying this T cell receptor (beta chain) was seen only a few times. The table came from immunoSEQ multiplex PCR; TCRdb's copy has only in-frame clones and leaves some out. This table holds around 130,000 clones, roughly 90% found once. The data were obtained in a study of control samples from healthy donors and cancer patients. With 5 bases clipped from V and 10 bases from J, the junction kept 15 bases outside the gene matches. The CDR3 covers 15 residues. The germline V gene has CDR1 SGHTA and CDR2 FQGNSA. The material sequenced was blood. The source is a man between 50 and 59 years old in good health. This chain connects TRBV7-2 to TRBJ2-7, with 9 bases aligning to TRBD2. CDR3 coding DNA: TGTGCCAGCAGCATCTATGGTGCTAGCGGGGAAGGTCAGTACTTC. Encoded protein: CASSIYGASGEGQYF.